The following is a T cell receptor beta chain sequence with its context. What it binds is not known. These data originate in a study of beta chain features in type 1 diabetes. Study-level results: Moderately but significantly shorter TCRB CDR3s were found in Type 1 diabetes patients in all four CD4+ subsets. In these data, an HLA type influence on TCRB rearrangement remained unresolved. High TCR expression in some cells could lead to their over-representation in cDNA sequencing.

All of the isolated RNA was reverse transcribed, so expressed TCRB transcripts were sequenced. TCRdb keeps only in-frame clones here, not all; method: immunoSEQ multiplex PCR. The data hold hundreds of thousands of clones, with roughly an eighth observed a single time. Only one heparinised blood draw was taken per donor, and its volume averaged around 120 mL. CDR3 length equals 12 residues. Trimming stripped 5 bases from V and 12 bases from J, with 14 bases between. Germline CDR1 reads SGHTA; CDR2 reads FQGNSA. The source is a man between 18 and 35 years old with type 1 diabetes. Sample: naive CD4+ T cells from blood. The genes are TRBV7-2 and TRBJ2-1; D is possibly TRBD2 (5 bases). CDR3 protein: CASSTRLSGQFF. Written as DNA, the CDR3 is TGTGCCAGCAGCACCCGACTAAGCGGGCAGTTCTTC.